The source of this T cell receptor beta chain is a study of cytomegalovirus exposure and HLA in healthy donors. V was clipped by 0 bases and J by 5 bases, with 12 bases between them. CDR3 length: 14 residues. Per germline, CDR1 GTSNPN and CDR2 SVGIG (reference sequence). Study-wide results and caveats: A missense DCLRE1C variant was associated with V- and J-gene trimming of TCR beta chains in a later analysis, and an independent cohort replicated the association. What was likely a sequencing artifact was a cluster of highly shared sequence variants. An analysis done earlier found most TCR beta V segments productive about 87% or about 30% of the time.

Each donor was healthy, and each was a bone marrow donor. 13 Jbeta primers and 60 Vbeta primers were used for the PCR. This table comes from immunoSEQ multiplex PCR, and its TCRdb copy is limited to in-frame clones, with some not included. In the table there are around 230,000 clones, around 80% of which are singletons. Concerning this clone: Its antigen is unknown.

Sample: PBMCs. The source of this sequence is a boy aged 10-17 years in good health and CMV-seronegative. The V call is TRBV30, the J call TRBJ2-3; TRBD1 might be the D (6 bases). CDR3 amino acids: CAWSVPGTRDTQYF. CDR3 nucleotides: TGTGCCTGGAGTGTACCCGGGACAAGAGATACGCAGTATTTT.